This TCR beta chain was found in a study of T cell responses to AZD1222 COVID-19 vaccine. The ends were cut back, 2 bases at V and 6 bases at J, with 11 bases in the middle. Germline CDR1 and CDR2: SEHNR and FQNEAQ (reference sequence). The CDR3 sequence is 14 residues long. Assay used: immunoSEQ multiplex PCR; TCRdb lists only in-frame clones, some missing. The data contain approximately 150,000 clones, around 90% of them singletons. The TCR was taken from an adult who received the AZD1222 COVID-19 vaccine. Sequences were derived from peripheral blood, sampled 28 days after the second AZD1222 dose. The chain employs TRBV7-9 and TRBJ2-1; D unclear. The CDR3 region is CASSLRATSNEQFF. The CDR3 region has the DNA TGTGCCAGCAGCTTACGAGCAACAAGCAATGAGCAGTTCTTC.